This T cell receptor (beta chain) appears in the sequencing data of a study of T cells in Graves' hyperthyroidism and ophthalmopathy. Study-level points and caveats: The model forecast ophthalmopathy, anticipating it by a median around 6.4 months before onset.

In this sample, this clonotype turned up many times. Its antigen is still unknown. It was RNA transcripts that yielded the amplified TCR beta CDR3 regions. The TCR CDR3 first-round RT-PCR relied on the HTBI primer set. TCRdb re-called the multiplex PCR reads through MiXCR, storing one row per CDR3 protein. The sample has roughly 740,000 distinct CDR3 sequences; 16% are singletons. The CDR3 is 13 amino acids. Trimming took 5 bases from V and 6 from J, leaving 14 bases between them. Germline lookup yields CDR1 LNHDA and CDR2 SQIVND (reference sequence). The chain links TRBV19 to TRBJ2-7; no definite D call. What was sequenced was blood. The sequence was collected from a man between 18 and 29 years old with Graves' hyperthyroidism. The CDR3 nucleotides are TGTGCCAGTAGTGGCAGCCAGGCCGGCGAGCAGTACTTC. As protein: CASSGSQAGEQYF. The whole variable domain, remainder taken from reference TRBV19 and TRBJ2-7, is DGGITQSPKYLFRKEGQNVTLSCEQNLNHDAMYWYRQDPGQGLRLIYYSQIVNDFQKGDIAEGYSVSREKKESFPLTVTSAQKNPTAFYLCASSGSQAGEQYFGPGTRLTVT.